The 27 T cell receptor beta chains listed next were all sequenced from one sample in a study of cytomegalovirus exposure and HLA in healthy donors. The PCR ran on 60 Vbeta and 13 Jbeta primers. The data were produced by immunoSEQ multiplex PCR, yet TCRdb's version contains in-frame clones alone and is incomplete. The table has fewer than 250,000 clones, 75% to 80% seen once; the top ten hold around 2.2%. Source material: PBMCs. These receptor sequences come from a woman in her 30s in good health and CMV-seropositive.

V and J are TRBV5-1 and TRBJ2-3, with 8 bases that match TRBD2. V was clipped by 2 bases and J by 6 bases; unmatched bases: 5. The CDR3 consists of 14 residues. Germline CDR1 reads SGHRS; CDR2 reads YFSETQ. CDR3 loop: CASSFRASGDTQYF. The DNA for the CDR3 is TGCGCCAGCAGCTTCAGGGCTAGCGGGGATACGCAGTATTTT.

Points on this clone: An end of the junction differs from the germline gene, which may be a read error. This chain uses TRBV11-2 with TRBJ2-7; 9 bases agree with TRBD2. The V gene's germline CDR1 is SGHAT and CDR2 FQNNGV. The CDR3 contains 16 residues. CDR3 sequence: CASSLEGWTSVYEQYF. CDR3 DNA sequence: TGTGCCAGCAGCCTAGAGGGTTGGACTAGCGTCTACGAGCAGTACTTC.

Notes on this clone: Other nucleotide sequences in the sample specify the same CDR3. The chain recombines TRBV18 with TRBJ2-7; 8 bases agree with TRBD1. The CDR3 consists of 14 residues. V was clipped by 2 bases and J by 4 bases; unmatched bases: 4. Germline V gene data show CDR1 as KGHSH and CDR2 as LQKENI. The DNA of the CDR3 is TGTGCCAGCTCACCAGGGCAGGGGGCTTACGAGCAGTACTTC. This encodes CASSPGQGAYEQYF.

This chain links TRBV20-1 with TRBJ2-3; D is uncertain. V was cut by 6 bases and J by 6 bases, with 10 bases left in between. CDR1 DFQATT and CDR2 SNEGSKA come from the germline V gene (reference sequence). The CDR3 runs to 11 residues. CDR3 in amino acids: CSARPGDTQYF. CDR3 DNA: TGCAGTGCCAGACCCGGGGATACGCAGTATTTT.

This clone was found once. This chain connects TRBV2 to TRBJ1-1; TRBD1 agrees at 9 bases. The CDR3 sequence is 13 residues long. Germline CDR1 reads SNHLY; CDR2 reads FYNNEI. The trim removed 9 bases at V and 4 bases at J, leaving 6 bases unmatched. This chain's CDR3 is CARSTGGTTEAFF. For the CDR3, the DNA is TGTGCCAGGTCGACAGGGGGGACCACTGAAGCTTTCTTT.

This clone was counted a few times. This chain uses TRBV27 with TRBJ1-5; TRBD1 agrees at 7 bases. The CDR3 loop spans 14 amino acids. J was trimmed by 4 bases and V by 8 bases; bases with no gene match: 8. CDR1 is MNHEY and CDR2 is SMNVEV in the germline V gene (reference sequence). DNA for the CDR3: TGTGCCAGCCAGAGGGGGCAGGGGAATCAGCCCCAGCATTTT. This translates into CASQRGQGNQPQHF.

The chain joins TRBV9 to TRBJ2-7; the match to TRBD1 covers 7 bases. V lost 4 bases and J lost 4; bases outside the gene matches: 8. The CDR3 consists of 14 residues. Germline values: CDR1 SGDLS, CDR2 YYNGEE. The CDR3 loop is CASSLTGVGYEQYF. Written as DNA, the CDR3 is TGTGCCAGCAGCCTCACAGGGGTTGGGTACGAGCAGTACTTC.

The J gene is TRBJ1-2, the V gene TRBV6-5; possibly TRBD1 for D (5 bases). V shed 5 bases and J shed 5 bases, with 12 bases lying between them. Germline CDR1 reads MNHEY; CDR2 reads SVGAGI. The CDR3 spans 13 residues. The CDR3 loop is CASSTGGAYGYTF. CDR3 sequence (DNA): TGTGCCAGCAGTACGGGTGGGGCTTATGGCTACACCTTC.

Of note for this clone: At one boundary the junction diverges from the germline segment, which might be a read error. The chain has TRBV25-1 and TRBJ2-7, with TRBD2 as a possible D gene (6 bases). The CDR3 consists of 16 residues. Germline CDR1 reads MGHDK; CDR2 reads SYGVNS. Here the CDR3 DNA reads TGTGCCGGCAGTGAATATAACGGGGGAAGGAGCTACGAGCAGTACTTC. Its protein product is CAGSEYNGGRSYEQYF.

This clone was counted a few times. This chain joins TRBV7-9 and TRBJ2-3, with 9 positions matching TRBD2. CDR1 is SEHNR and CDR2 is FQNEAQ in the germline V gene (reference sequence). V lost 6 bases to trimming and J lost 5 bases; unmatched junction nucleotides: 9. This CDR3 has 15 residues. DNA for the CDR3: TGTGCCAGCAGTCATTTGACGACTAGCGGAGATACGCAGTATTTT. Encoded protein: CASSHLTTSGDTQYF.

The CDR3 nucleotides are TGTGCCAGCAGAGGGGCCGCCGGAGAGACCCAGTACTTC. It is translated as CASRGAAGETQYF. The V and J genes are TRBV6-5 and TRBJ2-5; tentatively, D is TRBD1 (5 bases). The V end lost 6 bases, the J end lost 4 bases, and 12 bases lay between the germline ends. The germline CDR1 and CDR2 sequences are MNHEY and SVGAGI. This CDR3 has 13 residues.

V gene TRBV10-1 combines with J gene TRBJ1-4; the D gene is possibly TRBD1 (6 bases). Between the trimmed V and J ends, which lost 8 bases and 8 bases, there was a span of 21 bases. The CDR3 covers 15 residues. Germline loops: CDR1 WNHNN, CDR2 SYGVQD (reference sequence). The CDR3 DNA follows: TGCGCCAGCGGAAATCACAGGGCCCGCGGGGAAAAACTGTTTTTT. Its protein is CASGNHRARGEKLFF.

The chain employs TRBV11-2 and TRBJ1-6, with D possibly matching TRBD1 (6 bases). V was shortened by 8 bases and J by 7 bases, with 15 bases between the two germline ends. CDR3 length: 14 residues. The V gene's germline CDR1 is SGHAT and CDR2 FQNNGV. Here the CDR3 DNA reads TGTGCCAGCGGGAAAACTCAGGGGAATTCACCCCTCCACTTT. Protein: CASGKTQGNSPLHF.

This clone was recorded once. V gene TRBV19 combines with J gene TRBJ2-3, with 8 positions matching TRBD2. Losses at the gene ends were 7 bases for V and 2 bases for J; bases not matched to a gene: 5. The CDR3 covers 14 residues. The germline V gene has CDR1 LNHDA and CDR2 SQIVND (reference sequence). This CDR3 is CASKRERDTDTQYF. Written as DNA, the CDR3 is TGTGCCAGTAAGCGGGAGCGGGACACAGATACGCAGTATTTT.

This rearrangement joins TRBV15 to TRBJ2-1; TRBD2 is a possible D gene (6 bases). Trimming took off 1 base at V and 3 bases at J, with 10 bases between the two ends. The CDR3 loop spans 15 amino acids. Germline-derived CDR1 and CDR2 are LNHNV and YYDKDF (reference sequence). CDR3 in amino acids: CATSRVVGSYNEQFF. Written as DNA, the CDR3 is TGTGCCACCAGCAGAGTTGTCGGGAGCTACAATGAGCAGTTCTTC.

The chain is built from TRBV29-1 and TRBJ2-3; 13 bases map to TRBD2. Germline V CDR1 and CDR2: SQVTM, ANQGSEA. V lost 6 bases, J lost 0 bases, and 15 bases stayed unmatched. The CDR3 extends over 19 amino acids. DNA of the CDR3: TGCAGCGTACAAGGACTAGCGGGAGATAGACACTCTAGCACAGATACGCAGTATTTT. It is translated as CSVQGLAGDRHSSTDTQYF.

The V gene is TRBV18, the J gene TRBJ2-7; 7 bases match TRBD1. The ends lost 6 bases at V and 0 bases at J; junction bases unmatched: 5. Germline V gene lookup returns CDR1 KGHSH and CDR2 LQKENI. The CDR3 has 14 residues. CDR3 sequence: CASSGDSTSYEQYF. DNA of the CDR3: TGTGCCAGCTCTGGGGACAGTACCTCCTACGAGCAGTACTTC.

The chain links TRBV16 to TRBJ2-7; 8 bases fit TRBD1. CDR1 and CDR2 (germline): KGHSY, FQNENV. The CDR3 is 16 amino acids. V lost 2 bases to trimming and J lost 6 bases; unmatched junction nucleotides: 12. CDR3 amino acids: CASSQITGTGSSEQYF. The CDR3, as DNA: TGTGCCAGCAGCCAAATCACCGGGACAGGCTCCAGCGAGCAGTACTTC. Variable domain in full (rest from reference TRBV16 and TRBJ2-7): GEEVAQTPKHLVRGEGQKAKLYCAPIKGHSYVFWYQQVLKNEFKFLISFQNENVFDETGMPKERFSAKCLPNSPCSLEIQATKLEDSAVYFCASSQITGTGSSEQYFGPGTRLTVT.

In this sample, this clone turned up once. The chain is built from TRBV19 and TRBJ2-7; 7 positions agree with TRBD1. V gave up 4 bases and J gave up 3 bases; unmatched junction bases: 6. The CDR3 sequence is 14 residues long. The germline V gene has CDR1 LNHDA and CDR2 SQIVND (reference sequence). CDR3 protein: CASSTDREVYEQYF. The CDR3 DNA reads TGTGCCAGTAGTACCGACAGGGAAGTCTACGAGCAGTACTTC.

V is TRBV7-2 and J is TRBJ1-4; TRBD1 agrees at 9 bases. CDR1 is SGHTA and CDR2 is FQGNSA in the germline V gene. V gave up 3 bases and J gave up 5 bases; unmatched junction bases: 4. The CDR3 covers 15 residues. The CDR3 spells CASSLAGTGNEKLFF. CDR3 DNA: TGTGCCAGCAGCTTGGCCGGGACAGGGAATGAAAAACTGTTTTTT.

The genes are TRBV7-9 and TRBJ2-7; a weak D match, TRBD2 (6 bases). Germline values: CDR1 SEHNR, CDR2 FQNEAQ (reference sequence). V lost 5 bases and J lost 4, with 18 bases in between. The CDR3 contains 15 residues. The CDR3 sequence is CASSPLVAGKYEQYF. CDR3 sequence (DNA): TGTGCCAGCAGCCCACTGGTGGCGGGAAAGTACGAGCAGTACTTC.

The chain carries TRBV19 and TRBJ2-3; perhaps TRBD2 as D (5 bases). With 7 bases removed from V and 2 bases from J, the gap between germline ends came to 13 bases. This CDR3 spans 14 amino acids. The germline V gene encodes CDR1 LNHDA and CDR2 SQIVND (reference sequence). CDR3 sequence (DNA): TGTGCCAGTAAGTCGTTTGGACTCACAGATACGCAGTATTTT. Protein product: CASKSFGLTDTQYF.

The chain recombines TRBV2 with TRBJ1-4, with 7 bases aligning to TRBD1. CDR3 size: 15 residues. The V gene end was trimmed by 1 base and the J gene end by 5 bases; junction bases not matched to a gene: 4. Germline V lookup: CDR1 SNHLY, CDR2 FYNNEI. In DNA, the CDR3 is TGTGCCAGCAGTGAAGTGGGACAGAACAATGAAAAACTGTTTTTT. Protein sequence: CASSEVGQNNEKLFF.

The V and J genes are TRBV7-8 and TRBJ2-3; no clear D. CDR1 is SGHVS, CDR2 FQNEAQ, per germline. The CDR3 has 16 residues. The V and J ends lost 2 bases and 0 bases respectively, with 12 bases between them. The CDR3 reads CASSLKTLTSTDTQYF. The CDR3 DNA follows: TGTGCCAGCAGCTTAAAGACATTGACCAGCACAGATACGCAGTATTTT.

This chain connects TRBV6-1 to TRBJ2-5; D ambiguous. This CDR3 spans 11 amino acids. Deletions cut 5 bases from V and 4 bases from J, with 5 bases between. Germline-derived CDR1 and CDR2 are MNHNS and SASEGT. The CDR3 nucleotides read TGTGCCAGCAGTCTACGAGAGACCCAGTACTTC. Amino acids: CASSLRETQYF.

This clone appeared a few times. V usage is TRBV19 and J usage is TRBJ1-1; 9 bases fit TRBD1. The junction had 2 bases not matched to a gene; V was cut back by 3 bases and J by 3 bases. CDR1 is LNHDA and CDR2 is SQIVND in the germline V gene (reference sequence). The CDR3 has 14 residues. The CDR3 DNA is TGTGCCAGTAGTATTGGACAGGGGTACACTGAAGCTTTCTTT. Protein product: CASSIGQGYTEAFF.

The CDR3 sequence is CASSLSYSNQPQHF. The CDR3 coding sequence is TGTGCCAGCAGCCTTTCCTATAGCAATCAGCCCCAGCATTTT. The V and J genes are TRBV9 and TRBJ1-5, with D unresolved. The V end was cut by 4 bases, the J end by 0 bases, with 8 bases between. Germline lookup yields CDR1 SGDLS and CDR2 YYNGEE. The CDR3 extends over 14 amino acids.